Sequencing of this TCR beta chain was carried out in a study of T cell responses to AZD1222 COVID-19 vaccine. Repertoires were generated with immunoSEQ multiplex PCR, while TCRdb's copy carries only in-frame clones and drops some. The sample has over 85,000 clones, more than 70% seen once. The sequence was collected from an adult in good health. The sample consisted of peripheral blood, taken on day 0 of AZD1222 vaccination.

CDR3 coding DNA: TGCAGCGTTTTAAGCCCCAAACCCACTGGGGCCAACGTCCTGACTTTC. The encoded protein is CSVLSPKPTGANVLTF. The chain couples TRBV29-1 to TRBJ2-6; D is uncertain. There are 16 residues in the CDR3. CDR1 SQVTM and CDR2 ANQGSEA come from the germline V gene. V shed 5 bases and J shed 2 bases, with 16 bases lying between them.